These 24 T cell receptor beta chains share one sample of origin, sequenced in a study of identical twins. TCRdb re-analysed the 5' RACE reads in MiXCR, keeping a single row per CDR3 protein. The repertoire holds about 920,000 distinct CDR3 sequences, with over 9% as singletons. The same specimen was also included in a second study, on yellow fever vaccine responses in identical twins.

Sequenced sample: PBMCs. Receptor source: a woman younger than 30 in good health.

CDR3 sequence: CASTRDRGFPGELFF. The CDR3 DNA reads TGTGCCAGCACGAGAGACAGGGGGTTTCCGGGGGAGCTGTTTTTT. The chain is built from TRBV2 and TRBJ2-2, with TRBD1 matching 9 bases. CDR3 length: 15 residues. V shed 7 bases and J 8 bases; nucleotides not matched to a gene: 11. Germline V gene data show CDR1 as SNHLY and CDR2 as FYNNEI.

This clonotype was counted a few times. The V gene is TRBV5-6, the J gene TRBJ2-5; either TRBD1 or TRBD2 may fit D (7 bases each). CDR3 length: 16 amino acids. Germline-derived CDR1 and CDR2 are SGHDT and YYEEEE. V dropped 4 bases and J dropped 3 bases, with 19 bases sitting between them. CDR3: CASSVTTGRGKETQYF. The DNA for the CDR3 is TGTGCCAGCAGCGTAACGACAGGGAGGGGGAAAGAGACCCAGTACTTC.

The chain employs TRBV20-1 and TRBJ1-5; D gene uncertain. The CDR3 is 15 residues long. The V and J ends lost 6 bases and 0 bases respectively, with 15 bases between them. The germline CDR1 and CDR2 sequences are DFQATT and SNEGSKA (reference sequence). CDR3 region: CSAKLGRASNQPQHF. The CDR3 DNA follows: TGCAGTGCGAAGCTCGGGAGGGCTAGCAATCAGCCCCAGCATTTT.

This clonotype came up many times. The chain joins TRBV4-2 to TRBJ2-3, with D unclear. V was cut by 1 base and J by 4 bases, with 9 bases left in between. Germline CDR1 reads LGHNA; CDR2 reads YNFKEQ. The CDR3 runs to 14 residues. Written as DNA, the CDR3 is TGTGCCAGCAGCCAAGGGGTTATCTCAGATACGCAGTATTTT. This translates into CASSQGVISDTQYF.

This clonotype was observed a handful of times. The chain employs TRBV3-1 and TRBJ2-3, with D possibly matching TRBD2 (5 bases). V gave up 0 bases and J gave up 2 bases, with 15 bases separating them. The length of the CDR3 is 17 residues. Germline assignment: CDR1 LGHDT and CDR2 YNNKEL (reference sequence). The CDR3 region has the DNA TGTGCCAGCAGCCAAGACATTAGCGACTACCTCACAGATACGCAGTATTTT. It yields the protein CASSQDISDYLTDTQYF.

The chain carries TRBV4-2 and TRBJ1-2; D is ambiguous. V lost 5 bases and J lost 6, with 7 bases in between. This CDR3 has 11 amino acids. CDR1 and CDR2 (germline): LGHNA, YNFKEQ. The CDR3 loop is CASSEPDGYTF. The CDR3 DNA reads as TGTGCCAGCAGCGAACCGGATGGCTACACCTTC.

The chain carries TRBV10-3 and TRBJ2-3; D may be TRBD1 or TRBD2 (5 bases each). The CDR3 sequence is 13 residues long. V lost 3 bases and J 6 bases, leaving 10 bases between the germline ends. Germline V CDR1 and CDR2: ENHRY, SYGVKD. As DNA, the CDR3 is TGTGCCATCAGTGACGGGGCTAAGGATACGCAGTATTTT. It specifies CAISDGAKDTQYF.

This clonotype has a count of ten or more. The chain has TRBV20-1 and TRBJ2-7, with TRBD2 identical over 8 bases. V dropped 3 bases and J dropped 3; count of bases not matched to a gene: 4. The CDR3 spans 13 residues. Per the germline V gene, CDR1 is DFQATT and CDR2 is SNEGSKA (reference sequence). The CDR3, as DNA: TGCAGTGCTAGTCAGAGCGGGGGCTACGAGCAGTACGTC. Encoded protein: CSASQSGGYEQYV.

This clonotype was counted a few times. The chain uses TRBV27 and TRBJ2-1; 7 bases map to TRBD1. The V and J ends lost 6 bases and 5 bases, in that order; junction bases with no gene match: 10. Germline CDR1 reads MNHEY; CDR2 reads SMNVEV (reference sequence). The CDR3 runs to 15 residues. CDR3 DNA sequence: TGTGCCAGCAGCCCAAGAGGGGGCTCAAACAATGAGCAGTTCTTC. This gives the protein CASSPRGGSNNEQFF.

This clonotype was found a few times. V usage is TRBV12-3 or TRBV12-4 and J usage is TRBJ2-1; unclear D gene. V gave up 6 bases and J gave up 0 bases, with 12 bases separating them. CDR3 length: 15 amino acids. The DNA for the CDR3 is TGTGCCAGCAGCCGTATATCCGGCTCCTACAATGAGCAGTTCTTC. Protein product: CASSRISGSYNEQFF.

This clonotype was counted ten times or more. The gene calls are TRBV10-3 and TRBJ2-3; possibly TRBD1 for D (6 bases). Germline values: CDR1 ENHRY, CDR2 SYGVKD. Deletions cut 8 bases from V and 3 bases from J, with 15 bases between. There are 14 residues in the CDR3. The CDR3 DNA follows: TGTGCCATCTCGGTTGGGCAGGGGACAGATACGCAGTATTTT. Translation: CAISVGQGTDTQYF.

In this sample, this clonotype turned up many times. The chain joins TRBV5-1 to TRBJ1-1; a weak D match, TRBD1 (5 bases). The CDR3 sequence is 15 residues long. V was trimmed by 7 bases and J by 0 bases, leaving 16 bases between them. CDR1 SGHRS and CDR2 YFSETQ come from the germline V gene. The CDR3 spells CASAEGTALNTEAFF. DNA of the CDR3: TGCGCCAGCGCCGAAGGGACGGCTCTGAACACTGAAGCTTTCTTT.

This sequence joins TRBV7-9 and TRBJ2-7; the match to TRBD2 covers 8 bases. CDR1 and CDR2 from the germline V gene are SEHNR and FQNEAQ (reference sequence). The junction had 5 bases not matched to a gene; V was cut back by 0 bases and J by 1 base. This CDR3 contains 16 residues. CDR3 in DNA: TGTGCCAGCAGCTTAGCGTGGACTAGCTCGTCCTACGAGCAGTACTTC. Its protein is CASSLAWTSSSYEQYF.

Comment on this clonotype: The junction differs from germline at one of its ends, possibly a read error. The chain couples TRBV24-1 to TRBJ2-3; D remains unclear. The CDR3 is 13 residues long. Looked up from germline, CDR1 is KGHDR and CDR2 is SFDVKD. CDR3 region: CATQTQVAETQYF. The CDR3 DNA sequence: TGTGCCACTCAAACCCAGGTTGCAGAAACGCAGTATTTT.

The table lists this clonotype with a few counts. In nucleotides, the CDR3 is TGCAGCGTTGATGGTTTCTCCAGGGCTGGGGAGACCCAGTACTTC. As protein: CSVDGFSRAGETQYF. This chain links TRBV29-1 with TRBJ2-5, with a possible D match to TRBD1 (5 bases). The CDR3 runs 15 residues. Germline CDR1 is SQVTM and CDR2 is ANQGSEA. Trimming shortened V by 3 bases and J by 5 bases, and 19 bases separated the two germline ends.

The chain couples TRBV5-1 to TRBJ1-4, with D hard to call. This CDR3 has 15 amino acids. Germline V gene lookup returns CDR1 SGHRS and CDR2 YFSETQ. Trimming removed 0 bases from V and 3 bases from J, with 9 bases in between. The chain's CDR3 is CASSLVGSSNEKLFF. The CDR3 DNA is TGCGCCAGCAGCTTGGTGGGCTCGTCTAATGAAAAACTGTTTTTT.

The chain carries TRBV27 and TRBJ2-2; the match to TRBD1 covers 8 bases. The CDR3 has 16 amino acids. CDR1 MNHEY and CDR2 SMNVEV come from the germline V gene (reference sequence). V trimming: 6 bases; J trimming: 4 bases; junction bases outside the gene matches: 10. The CDR3 bases are TGTGCCAGCAGGCAAACCGGGACAGGCTCCACCGGGGAGCTGTTTTTT. Its translation is CASRQTGTGSTGELFF.

The sample holds a few counts of this clonotype. The chain carries TRBV2 and TRBJ2-7, with D possibly matching TRBD1 (5 bases). V dropped 1 base and J dropped 3 bases, with 13 bases sitting between them. CDR3 length: 15 residues. Germline V CDR1 and CDR2: SNHLY, FYNNEI. CDR3 in DNA: TGTGCCAGCAGTGAAGAAGGGGCTATGATCTACGAGCAGTACGTC. This sequence encodes CASSEEGAMIYEQYV.

V and J are TRBV19 and TRBJ2-7; weak D call: TRBD1 (5 bases). Germline-derived CDR1 and CDR2 are LNHDA and SQIVND (reference sequence). Trimming stripped 3 bases from V and 5 bases from J, with 14 bases between. The CDR3 loop spans 14 amino acids. CDR3 bases: TGTGCCAGTAGTATGGGCCAGGGTGTCAACGAGCAGTACTTC. Its translation is CASSMGQGVNEQYF.

This chain links TRBV20-1 with TRBJ2-3; TRBD2 agrees at 10 bases. The germline gives CDR1 DFQATT, CDR2 SNEGSKA (reference sequence). The CDR3 length is 14 residues. Trimming removed 5 bases from V and 4 bases from J; junction bases left unmatched: 6. The DNA for the CDR3 is TGCAGTGCTGTCAGGACTAGCGGATCAGATACGCAGTATTTT. Its translation: CSAVRTSGSDTQYF.

The chain is built from TRBV5-1 and TRBJ1-6, with a possible D match to TRBD1 (5 bases). Trimming cost V 4 bases and J 7 bases, with 15 bases left between them. CDR3 length equals 15 residues. Germline CDR1 is SGHRS and CDR2 is YFSETQ. The CDR3 nucleotides read TGCGCCAGCAGCCGGGCCTGGGACGAGAATTCACCCCTCCACTTT. Translation gives CASSRAWDENSPLHF.

The table lists this clonotype with many counts. V and J are TRBV29-1 and TRBJ2-3; 7 bases are a match to TRBD1. This CDR3 spans 16 amino acids. The V gene's germline CDR1 is SQVTM and CDR2 ANQGSEA. V was pared by 3 bases and J by 2 bases, with 11 bases of the junction left unmatched. The CDR3 region is CSVDKGPQGTTDTQYF. DNA for the CDR3: TGCAGCGTTGATAAGGGTCCACAGGGGACCACAGATACGCAGTATTTT.

This clonotype turned up a few times. The chain carries TRBV12-3 or TRBV12-4 and TRBJ2-7; D is unresolved. The CDR3 totals 14 residues. V lost 0 bases, J lost 2 bases, and 8 bases lay in between. As DNA, the CDR3 is TGTGCCAGCAGTTTAGCGCAGGCGACCTACGAGCAGTACTTC. Translated: CASSLAQATYEQYF.

CDR3 sequence reads: CASSVKDHGNSPLHF. The DNA of the CDR3 is TGTGCCAGCAGCGTAAAGGACCACGGGAATTCACCCCTCCACTTT. The chain joins TRBV9 to TRBJ1-6, with D unresolved. V dropped 1 base and J dropped 7 bases, with 12 bases sitting between them. Germline CDR1 is SGDLS and CDR2 is YYNGEE. The CDR3 sequence is 15 residues long.